The T cell receptor (beta chain) described here comes from a study of blood T cell repertoires in COVID-19. The CDR3 is 19 residues long. Clones were sequenced by immunoSEQ multiplex PCR, and TCRdb holds only the in-frame ones, with some missing. This table has approximately 300,000 clones, 65% to 90% appearing once. Sequencing used PBMCs or T cells enriched from blood (not recorded which). This TCR came from a woman between 18 and 30 years old who had recovered from COVID-19. V usage is TRBV21-1 and J usage is TRBJ1-5; the table calls TRBD1, which could not be checked here. TRBV21-1 is tagged as a pseudogene. CDR3 nucleotides: TGTGCCAGCAGCGCTCCGGGACAGGGGACGCCTTATAGCAATCAGCCCCAGCATTTT. It translates to CASSAPGQGTPYSNQPQHF.